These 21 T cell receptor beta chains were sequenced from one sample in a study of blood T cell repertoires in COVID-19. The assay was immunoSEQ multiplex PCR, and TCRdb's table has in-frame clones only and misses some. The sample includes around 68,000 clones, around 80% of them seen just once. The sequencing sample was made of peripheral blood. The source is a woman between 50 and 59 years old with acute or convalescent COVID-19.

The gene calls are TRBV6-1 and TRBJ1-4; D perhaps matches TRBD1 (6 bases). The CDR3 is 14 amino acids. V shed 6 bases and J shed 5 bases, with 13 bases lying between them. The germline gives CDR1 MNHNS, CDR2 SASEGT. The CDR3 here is CASRWTELNEKLFF. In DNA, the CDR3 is TGTGCCAGCAGGTGGACAGAGCTGAATGAAAAACTGTTTTTT.

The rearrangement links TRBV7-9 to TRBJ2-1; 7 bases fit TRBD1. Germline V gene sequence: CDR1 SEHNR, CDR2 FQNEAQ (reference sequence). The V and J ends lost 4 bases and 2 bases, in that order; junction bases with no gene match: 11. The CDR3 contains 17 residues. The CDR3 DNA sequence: TGTGCCAGCAGCTCCCAGAGTTCGGGGACAGCCTACAATGAGCAGTTCTTC. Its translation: CASSSQSSGTAYNEQFF.

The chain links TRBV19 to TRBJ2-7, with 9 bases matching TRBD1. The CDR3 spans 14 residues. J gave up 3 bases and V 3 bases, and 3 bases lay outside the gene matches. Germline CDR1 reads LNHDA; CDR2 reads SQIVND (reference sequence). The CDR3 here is CASSIGTGFYEQYF. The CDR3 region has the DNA TGTGCCAGTAGTATTGGGACAGGGTTCTACGAGCAGTACTTC.

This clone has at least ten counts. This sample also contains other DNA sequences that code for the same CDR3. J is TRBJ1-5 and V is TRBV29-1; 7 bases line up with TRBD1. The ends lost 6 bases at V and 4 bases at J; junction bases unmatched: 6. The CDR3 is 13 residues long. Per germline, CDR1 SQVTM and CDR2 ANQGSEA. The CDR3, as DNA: TGCAGCGTAGCTACAGGGGTGAATCAGCCCCAGCATTTT. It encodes CSVATGVNQPQHF.

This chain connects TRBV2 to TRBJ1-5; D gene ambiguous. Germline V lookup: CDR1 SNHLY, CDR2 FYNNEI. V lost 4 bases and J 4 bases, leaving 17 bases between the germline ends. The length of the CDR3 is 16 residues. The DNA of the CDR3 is TGTGCCAGCAGTGGTTCGCTCCTACTCACGAATCAGCCCCAGCATTTT. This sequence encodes CASSGSLLLTNQPQHF.

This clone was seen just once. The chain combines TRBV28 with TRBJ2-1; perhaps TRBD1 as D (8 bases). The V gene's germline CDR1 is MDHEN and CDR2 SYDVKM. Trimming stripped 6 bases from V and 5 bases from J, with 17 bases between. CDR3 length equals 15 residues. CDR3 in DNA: TGTGCCAGCAGATATCAGGGGGCGGGAGACAATGAGCAGTTCTTC. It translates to CASRYQGAGDNEQFF.

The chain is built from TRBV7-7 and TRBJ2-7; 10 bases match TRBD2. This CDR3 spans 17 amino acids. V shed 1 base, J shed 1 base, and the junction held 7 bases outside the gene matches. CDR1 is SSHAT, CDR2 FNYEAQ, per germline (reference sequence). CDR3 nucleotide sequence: TGTGCCAGCAGCTTAGTTAGCGGGGGGCCTATATCCTACGAGCAGTACTTC. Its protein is CASSLVSGGPISYEQYF. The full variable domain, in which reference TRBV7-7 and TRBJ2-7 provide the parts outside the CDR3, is GAGVSQSPRYKVTKRGQDVTLRCDPISSHATLYWYQQALGQGPEFLTYFNYEAQPDKSGLPSDRFSAERPEGSISTLTIQRTEQRDSAMYRCASSLVSGGPISYEQYFGPGTRLTVT.

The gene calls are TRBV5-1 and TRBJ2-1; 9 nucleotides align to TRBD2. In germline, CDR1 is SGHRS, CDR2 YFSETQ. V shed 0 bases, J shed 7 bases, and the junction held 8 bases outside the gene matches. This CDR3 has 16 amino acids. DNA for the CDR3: TGCGCCAGCAGCTTGGATTGGGCGGGAGGGCCAAATGAGCAGTTCTTC. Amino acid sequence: CASSLDWAGGPNEQFF.

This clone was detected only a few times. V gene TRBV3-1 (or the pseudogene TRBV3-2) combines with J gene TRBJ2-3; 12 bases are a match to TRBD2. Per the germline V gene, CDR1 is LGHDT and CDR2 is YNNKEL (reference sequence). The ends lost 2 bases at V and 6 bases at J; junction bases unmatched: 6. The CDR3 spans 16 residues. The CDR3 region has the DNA TGTGCCAGCAGCCAATGGTCGCTAGCGGGAGGGGATACGCAGTATTTT. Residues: CASSQWSLAGGDTQYF.

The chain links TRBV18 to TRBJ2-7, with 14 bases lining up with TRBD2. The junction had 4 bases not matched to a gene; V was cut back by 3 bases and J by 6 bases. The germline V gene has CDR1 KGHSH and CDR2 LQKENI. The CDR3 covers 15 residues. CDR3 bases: TGTGCCAGCTCACCGGGACTAGCGGGAGACCCCGAGCAGTACTTC. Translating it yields CASSPGLAGDPEQYF.

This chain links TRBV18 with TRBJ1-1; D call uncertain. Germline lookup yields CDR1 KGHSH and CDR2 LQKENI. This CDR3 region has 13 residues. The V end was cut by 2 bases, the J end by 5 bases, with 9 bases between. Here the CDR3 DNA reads TGTGCCAGCTCACCAAGCTTACAGACTGAAGCTTTCTTT. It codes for CASSPSLQTEAFF.

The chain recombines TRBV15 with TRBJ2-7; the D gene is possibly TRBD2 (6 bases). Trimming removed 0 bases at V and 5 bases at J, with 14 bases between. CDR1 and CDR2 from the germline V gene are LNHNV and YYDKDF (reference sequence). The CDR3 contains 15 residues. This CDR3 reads CATSRDRAGRHEQYF. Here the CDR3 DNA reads TGTGCCACCAGCAGAGATCGGGCAGGGAGGCACGAGCAGTACTTC.

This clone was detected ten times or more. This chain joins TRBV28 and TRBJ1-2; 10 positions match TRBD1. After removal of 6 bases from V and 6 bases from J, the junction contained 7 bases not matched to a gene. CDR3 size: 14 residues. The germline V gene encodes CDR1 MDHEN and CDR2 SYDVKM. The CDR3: CASRTMTGGNGYTF. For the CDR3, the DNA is TGTGCCAGCAGGACGATGACAGGGGGCAATGGCTACACCTTC.

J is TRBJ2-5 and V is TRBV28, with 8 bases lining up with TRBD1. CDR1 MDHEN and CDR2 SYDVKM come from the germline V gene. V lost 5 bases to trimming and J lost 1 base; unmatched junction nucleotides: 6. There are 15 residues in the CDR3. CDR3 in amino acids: CASSVGQGPQETQYF. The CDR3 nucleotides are TGTGCCAGCAGTGTTGGACAGGGCCCCCAAGAGACCCAGTACTTC.

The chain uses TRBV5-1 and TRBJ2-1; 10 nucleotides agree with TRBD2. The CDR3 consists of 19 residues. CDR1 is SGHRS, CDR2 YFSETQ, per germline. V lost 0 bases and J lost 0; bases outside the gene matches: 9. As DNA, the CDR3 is TGCGCCAGCAGCTTGGGGCTAGCGGGGGCTACAAGCTCCTACAATGAGCAGTTCTTC. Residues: CASSLGLAGATSSYNEQFF.

Here the CDR3 reads CASSPLAGSTDTQYF. CDR3 DNA: TGTGCCAGCAGCCCCTTAGCGGGGAGCACAGATACGCAGTATTTT. The J gene is TRBJ2-3, the V gene TRBV3-1 (or the pseudogene TRBV3-2); 8 bases agree with TRBD2. Germline-derived CDR1 and CDR2 are LGHDT and YNNKEL (reference sequence). The CDR3 has 15 residues. Germline trimming cut 4 bases from V and 0 bases from J; bases unmatched to any gene: 3.

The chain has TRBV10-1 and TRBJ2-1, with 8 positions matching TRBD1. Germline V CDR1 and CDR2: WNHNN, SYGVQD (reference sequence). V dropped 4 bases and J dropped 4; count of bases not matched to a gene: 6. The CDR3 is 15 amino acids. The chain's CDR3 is CASSAGTGGYNEQFF. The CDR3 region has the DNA TGCGCCAGCAGTGCCGGGACAGGAGGGTACAATGAGCAGTTCTTC.

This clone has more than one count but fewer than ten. The CDR3 DNA reads TGCGCCAGCAGCCAAGGGGTGGGACAGGGAAATTTCGATGAGCAGTTCTTC. It is translated as CASSQGVGQGNFDEQFF. This chain links TRBV4-1 with TRBJ2-1, with 9 bases lining up with TRBD1. CDR1 is MGHRA and CDR2 is YSYEKL in the germline V gene. The CDR3 covers 17 residues. V shed 1 base and J 8 bases; nucleotides not matched to a gene: 12.

As DNA, the CDR3 is TGCGCCAGCAGCTTGACAGGGTGGAACACTGAAGCTTTCTTT. It codes for CASSLTGWNTEAFF. This chain links TRBV5-1 with TRBJ1-1; perhaps TRBD1 as D (6 bases). The CDR3 has 14 amino acids. The germline V and J ends were trimmed by 1 base and 1 base, with 8 bases remaining between them. Germline V CDR1 and CDR2: SGHRS, YFSETQ.

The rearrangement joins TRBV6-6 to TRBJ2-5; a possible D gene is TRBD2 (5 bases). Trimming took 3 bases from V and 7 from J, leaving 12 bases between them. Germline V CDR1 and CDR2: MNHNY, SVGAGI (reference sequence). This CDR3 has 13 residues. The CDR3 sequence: CASSYSGGGTQYF. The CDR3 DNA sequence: TGTGCCAGCAGTTATTCTGGCGGAGGGACCCAGTACTTC.

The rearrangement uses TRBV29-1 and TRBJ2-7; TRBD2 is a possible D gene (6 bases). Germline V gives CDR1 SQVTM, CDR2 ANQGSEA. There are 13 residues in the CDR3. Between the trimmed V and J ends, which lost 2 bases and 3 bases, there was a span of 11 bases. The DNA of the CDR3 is TGCAGCGTTGAAAGGGAGGCCAACTACGAGCAGTACTTC. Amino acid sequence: CSVEREANYEQYF.